Reported below is one TCR beta chain. Clones were sequenced by immunoSEQ multiplex PCR, and TCRdb holds only the in-frame ones, with some missing. The profile shows about 210,000 clones, about 87% of them singletons. Germline CDR1 SGHKS, CDR2 YYEKEE (reference sequence). CDR3 length: 14 residues. V dropped 3 bases and J dropped 1; count of bases not matched to a gene: 1. The sample belongs to a study of blood T cell repertoires in COVID-19. Looking at the study overall: Sources were T cells, B-cell-depleted T cells, or PBMCs; the material itself was cDNA or gDNA.

The cohort comprised adults aged 18 to 89 years residing in about two dozen US areas. In assigning cohorts, the study relied on participant-reported clinical history. This clonotype was sampled from a man between 18 and 29 years old with acute COVID-19. The sample was PBMCs or T cells enriched from blood (not recorded which). The V and J genes are TRBV5-5 and TRBJ2-7; 10 bases align to TRBD1. DNA for the CDR3: TGTGCCAGCAGCTGGGGACAGGGGTCCTACGAGCAGTACTTC. Translation gives CASSWGQGSYEQYF.